One sample yielded the 10 T cell receptor beta chains listed below, sequenced in a study of metastatic and nonmetastatic thyroid tumors (dated by TCRdb to about 2020). The library was built by means of PCR. For sequencing, an Illumina HiSeq 4000 was employed. TCRdb applied fastp at Q25 and MiXCR to the public reads, then kept only in-frame beta chains. For this sample there are almost 70,000 clones; approximately 15% appear just once. Approximately 6.1% of the sample is taken by the ten largest. None of the patients had been given any treatment before thyroid surgery. Sequencing input: blood. All receptors derive from a male donor with papillary thyroid cancer or a benign thyroid nodule (not recorded which). Some clones in this sample may be carry-over from other donors' samples.

This clone was observed many times. The chain uses TRBV4-1 and TRBJ1-2, with TRBD1 as a possible D gene (6 bases). The germline V and J ends were trimmed by 4 bases and 1 base, with 19 bases remaining between them. Germline V CDR1 and CDR2: MGHRA, YSYEKL. CDR3 length: 17 residues. CDR3 coding DNA: TGCGCCAGCAGCCCTCAGAGATCAGGGGATTATAACTATGGCTACACCTTC. Translation: CASSPQRSGDYNYGYTF.

This chain connects TRBV28 to TRBJ2-7; D ambiguous. The CDR3 consists of 11 residues. Trimming stripped 3 bases from V and 10 bases from J, with 10 bases between. From germline, CDR1 is MDHEN and CDR2 SYDVKM. In nucleotides, the CDR3 is TGTGCCAGCAGTTTGGTGAACGTTCAGTACTTC. Its protein product is CASSLVNVQYF. The entire variable domain, with the rest obtained from reference TRBV28 and TRBJ2-7, is as follows: DVKVTQSSRYLVKRTGEKVFLECVQDMDHENMFWYRQDPGLGLRLIYFSYDVKMKEKGDIPEGYSVSREKKERFSLILESASTNQTSMYLCASSLVNVQYFGPGTRLTVT.

In this sample, this clone turned up a few times. The chain carries TRBV28 and TRBJ1-3; no definite D call. Germline V lookup: CDR1 MDHEN, CDR2 SYDVKM. The CDR3 covers 18 residues. The V end was cut by 5 bases, the J end by 0 bases, with 20 bases between. CDR3 nucleotides: TGTGCCAGCAGTATCTACCCCGGGATATGGTCCTCTGGAAACACCATATATTTT. Protein: CASSIYPGIWSSGNTIYF.

This clone was seen at least ten times. Here the CDR3 DNA reads TGTGCCAGCTCACCACCAGGGCCAGGGTACAATGAGCAGTTCTTC. Amino acid sequence: CASSPPGPGYNEQFF. The V call is TRBV18, the J call TRBJ2-1; TRBD1 might be the D (5 bases). The V gene lost 0 bases and the J gene lost 4 bases, with 10 bases spanning the gap. Germline CDR1 reads KGHSH; CDR2 reads LQKENI. The CDR3 consists of 15 residues. The full variable domain, rest sourced from reference TRBV18 and TRBJ2-1, is NAGVMQNPRHLVRRRGQEARLRCSPMKGHSHVYWYRQLPEEGLKFMVYLQKENIIDESGMPKERFSAEFPKEGPSILRIQQVVRGDSAAYFCASSPPGPGYNEQFFGPGTRLTVL.

Many counts were recorded for this clone. The chain employs TRBV6-4 and TRBJ2-7, with 10 bases aligning to TRBD2. Germline trimming cut 4 bases from V and 0 bases from J; bases unmatched to any gene: 9. The CDR3 has 17 amino acids. The germline V gene has CDR1 MRHNA and CDR2 SNTAGT. This CDR3 reads CASSGLILAGPSYEQYV. The CDR3 DNA reads TGTGCCAGCAGTGGCCTCATACTAGCGGGGCCCTCCTACGAGCAGTACGTC.

In its sample, this clone was seen many times. V usage is TRBV5-1 and J usage is TRBJ2-7; 11 positions match TRBD1. There are 13 residues in the CDR3. Germline values: CDR1 SGHRS, CDR2 YFSETQ. The trim removed 3 bases at V and 5 bases at J, leaving 1 base unmatched. CDR3 in amino acids: CASSSGQGDEQYF. The CDR3 coding sequence is TGCGCCAGCAGCTCGGGACAGGGGGACGAGCAGTACTTC.

In this sample, this clone turned up many times. The rearrangement links TRBV5-1 to TRBJ2-3; no firm D call. The CDR3 has 17 residues. Germline CDR1 and CDR2: SGHRS and YFSETQ. Trimming stripped 0 bases from V and 0 bases from J, with 14 bases between. CDR3 bases: TGCGCCAGCAGCTTGGCCGTCGGAGAGAGTAGCACAGATACGCAGTATTTT. Residues: CASSLAVGESSTDTQYF.

This clone was seen at least ten times. This CDR3 is also generated by other DNA sequences in the sample. The chain joins TRBV20-1 to TRBJ2-3, with no clear D. The CDR3 runs 16 residues. V was clipped by 5 bases and J by 2 bases, with 20 bases between them. Germline loops: CDR1 DFQATT, CDR2 SNEGSKA (reference sequence). The CDR3 protein is CSALAVNRAITDTQYF. CDR3 DNA: TGCAGTGCTTTGGCAGTGAATCGGGCGATCACAGATACGCAGTATTTT.

In its sample, this clone was seen many times. The chain uses TRBV2 and TRBJ2-7; 10 nucleotides align to TRBD2. Germline V CDR1 and CDR2: SNHLY, FYNNEI. V was clipped by 2 bases and J by 5 bases; unmatched bases: 3. This CDR3 has 14 residues. For the CDR3, the DNA is TGTGCCAGCAGTGAACTAGCGGGAGACCACGAGCAGTACGTC. It specifies CASSELAGDHEQYV.

Ten or more counts support this clone. This chain connects TRBV9 to TRBJ2-2, with a possible D match to TRBD2 (5 bases). The germline CDR1 and CDR2 sequences are SGDLS and YYNGEE. V shed 0 bases and J shed 1 base, with 13 bases lying between them. The CDR3 covers 17 residues. CDR3 sequence: CASSVVNGGRNTGELFF. DNA for the CDR3: TGTGCCAGCAGCGTAGTAAACGGAGGAAGGAACACCGGGGAGCTGTTTTTT.